The 29 T cell receptor beta chains given below trace back to one sample, sequenced in a study of T-cell reconstitution after alpha-beta-depleted transplantation in children. A TCRbeta library incorporating unique molecular identifiers was prepared. One entry per CDR3 protein results from TCRdb running MiXCR on the PCR reads. The table has approximately 230,000 distinct CDR3 sequences, roughly 23% seen once. This specimen was PBMCs, taken before TCRalphabeta/CD19-depleted stem cell transplant. The receptor set was obtained from a girl aged 2 to 9 with Fanconi anemia, due to receive a stem cell transplant.

The rearrangement uses TRBV5-1 and TRBJ2-3; 8 nucleotides match TRBD2. The CDR3 has 16 amino acids. The germline CDR1 and CDR2 sequences are SGHRS and YFSETQ. Unmatched junction bases numbered 8, after V lost 5 bases and J lost 0 bases. CDR3 DNA sequence: TGCGCCAGCAGAAAAACTAGCGGCCTTAGCACAGATACGCAGTATTTT. As protein: CASRKTSGLSTDTQYF.

This clonotype showed up many times. The rearrangement uses TRBV27 and TRBJ1-6; the D gene is possibly TRBD1 (6 bases). The CDR3 consists of 11 residues. The ends were cut back, 5 bases at V and 15 bases at J, with 11 bases in the middle. Germline V gives CDR1 MNHEY, CDR2 SMNVEV (reference sequence). CDR3 amino acids: CASSGGRGLHF. Written as DNA, the CDR3 is TGTGCCAGCAGTGGGGGCAGGGGCCTCCACTTT.

The V gene is TRBV9, the J gene TRBJ2-3; 7 nucleotides agree with TRBD1. The CDR3 totals 15 residues. Germline V CDR1 and CDR2: SGDLS, YYNGEE. V lost 5 bases and J lost 3; bases outside the gene matches: 9. The CDR3, as DNA: TGTGCCAGCAGGAGACCCGGGACAGAGACAGATACGCAGTATTTT. Translation: CASRRPGTETDTQYF.

Only a few counts were recorded for this clonotype. The rearrangement uses TRBV11-2 and TRBJ2-1; D unresolved. The CDR3 spans 15 residues. Between the trimmed V and J ends, which lost 0 bases and 9 bases, there was a span of 15 bases. Germline V gene sequence: CDR1 SGHAT, CDR2 FQNNGV. CDR3: CASSLELRVLSEQFF. CDR3 sequence (DNA): TGTGCCAGCAGCTTAGAGTTGCGAGTATTATCTGAGCAGTTCTTC.

This clonotype was seen only a few times. The rearrangement links TRBV30 to TRBJ2-1, with 14 bases aligning to TRBD2. The CDR3 totals 15 residues. Trimming cost V 3 bases and J 7 bases; bases outside gene matches: 5. CDR1 is GTSNPN, CDR2 SVGIG, per germline (reference sequence). CDR3 amino acids: CAWSLGLAGVNEQFF. The CDR3 bases are TGTGCCTGGAGCCTGGGACTAGCGGGAGTGAATGAGCAGTTCTTC. Combining the CDR3 with reference TRBV30 and TRBJ2-1 gives the whole variable domain SQTIHQWPATLVQPVGSPLSLECTVEGTSNPNLYWYRQAAGRGLQLLFYSVGIGQISSEVPQNLSASRPQDRQFILSSKKLLLSDSGFYLCAWSLGLAGVNEQFFGPGTRLTVL.

J is TRBJ2-3 and V is TRBV4-2; D possibly corresponds to TRBD1 (6 bases). The CDR3 has 17 residues. CDR1 is LGHNA and CDR2 is YNFKEQ in the germline V gene. V lost 10 bases to trimming and J lost 0 bases, with 23 bases between them. CDR3 nucleotide sequence: TGTGCCATGAGCCCAGCCCTCAGGGGACCTAGCACAGATACGCAGTATTTT. Translated, it gives CAMSPALRGPSTDTQYF.

In its sample, this clonotype was seen a few times. The chain uses TRBV20-1 and TRBJ2-1; 8 bases are shared with TRBD2. The CDR3 consists of 17 residues. Germline V gives CDR1 DFQATT, CDR2 SNEGSKA (reference sequence). The trim removed 0 bases at V and 5 bases at J, leaving 12 bases unmatched. Here the CDR3 DNA reads TGCAGTGCTAGAGATCCCGCGTTCGGACTAGCCCACAATGAGCAGTTCTTC. It codes for CSARDPAFGLAHNEQFF.

The rearrangement joins TRBV6-5 to TRBJ2-7; D might be TRBD2 (5 bases). V was pared by 2 bases and J by 2 bases, with 13 bases between. CDR3 length: 15 residues. CDR1 is MNHEY, CDR2 SVGAGI, per germline. The CDR3, as DNA: TGTGCCAGCAGTTACGGGTCAGACTATCCCTACGAGCAGTACTTC. It is translated as CASSYGSDYPYEQYF.

In its sample, this clonotype was seen many times. CDR3 loop: CSVASSGRATDTQYF. The CDR3 coding sequence is TGCAGCGTTGCTAGTAGCGGGAGGGCCACAGATACGCAGTATTTT. The chain couples TRBV29-1 to TRBJ2-3; 11 positions match TRBD2. From germline, CDR1 is SQVTM and CDR2 ANQGSEA. The trim removed 4 bases at V and 2 bases at J, leaving 5 bases unmatched. The length of the CDR3 is 15 residues.

This CDR3 reads CSATLTPAQYF. The CDR3 DNA follows: TGCAGTGCCACCCTTACCCCCGCGCAGTATTTT. This chain uses TRBV20-1 with TRBJ2-3; unclear D gene. The CDR3 is 11 residues long. Looked up from germline, CDR1 is DFQATT and CDR2 is SNEGSKA (reference sequence). Deletions cut 6 bases from V and 10 bases from J, with 14 bases between.

The gene calls are TRBV5-1 and TRBJ1-1, with TRBD1 as a possible D gene (5 bases). Trimming left V 0 bases short and J 6 bases short, with 9 bases between. The CDR3 loop spans 13 amino acids. Germline assignment: CDR1 SGHRS and CDR2 YFSETQ. Here the CDR3 reads CASSLAGGAEAFF. The CDR3 nucleotides are TGCGCCAGCAGCTTGGCGGGGGGGGCTGAAGCTTTCTTT.

The genes are TRBV5-1 and TRBJ2-1; D is undetermined. The germline CDR1 and CDR2 sequences are SGHRS and YFSETQ. There are 16 residues in the CDR3. V lost 2 bases and J 5 bases, leaving 17 bases between the germline ends. In DNA form, the CDR3 reads TGCGCCAGCAGCTTACCCCAGAGGTGGTGGGACAATGAGCAGTTCTTC. It encodes CASSLPQRWWDNEQFF.

Only a few counts were recorded for this clonotype. This chain links TRBV20-1 with TRBJ2-5; the D is unclear. The CDR3 runs to 12 residues. Germline-derived CDR1 and CDR2 are DFQATT and SNEGSKA (reference sequence). Trimming took 1 base from V and 0 from J, leaving 3 bases between them. The CDR3 DNA reads TGCAGTGCTAGAGCCAACCAAGAGACCCAGTACTTC. This encodes CSARANQETQYF.

V usage is TRBV29-1 and J usage is TRBJ1-2; D gene ambiguous. The V end lost 4 bases, the J end lost 4 bases, and 10 bases lay between the germline ends. This CDR3 has 12 amino acids. Germline-derived CDR1 and CDR2 are SQVTM and ANQGSEA. The CDR3 reads CSVGDGFYGYTF. CDR3 DNA: TGCAGCGTTGGTGACGGTTTCTATGGCTACACCTTC.

This clonotype was detected ten times or more. The chain combines TRBV29-1 with TRBJ1-1, with D possibly being TRBD1 (6 bases). V was clipped by 7 bases and J by 4 bases, with 16 bases between them. The germline V gene has CDR1 SQVTM and CDR2 ANQGSEA. The CDR3 has 13 amino acids. In DNA, the CDR3 is TGCAGCGCCACAGGGCCTTGGGGCACTGAAGCTTTCTTT. It translates to CSATGPWGTEAFF.

This clonotype was counted between two and nine times. The V call is TRBV27, the J call TRBJ2-7; possibly TRBD1 for D (6 bases). Germline-derived CDR1 and CDR2 are MNHEY and SMNVEV (reference sequence). The length of the CDR3 is 14 residues. V was pared by 5 bases and J by 3 bases, with 14 bases between. CDR3 nucleotides: TGTGCCAGCAGTCCAGGGCTAGGGGGCTACGAGCAGTACTTC. Its protein product is CASSPGLGGYEQYF.

The V and J genes are TRBV7-8 and TRBJ2-7; 8 nucleotides agree with TRBD2. Germline-derived CDR1 and CDR2 are SGHVS and FQNEAQ. The CDR3 has 15 amino acids. V shed 5 bases and J 4 bases; nucleotides not matched to a gene: 10. CDR3 protein: CASSVLSGKHYEQYF. CDR3 coding DNA: TGTGCCAGCAGCGTACTTAGCGGGAAACATTACGAGCAGTACTTC.

The table lists this clonotype with a few counts. The chain uses TRBV7-2 and TRBJ2-7, with TRBD2 identical over 14 bases. This CDR3 has 16 residues. J gave up 5 bases and V 0 bases, and 3 bases lay outside the gene matches. Germline V gene lookup returns CDR1 SGHTA and CDR2 FQGNSA. The CDR3 loop reads CASSLAGTSGSNEQYF. In nucleotides, the CDR3 is TGTGCCAGCAGCTTAGCCGGGACTAGCGGGAGCAACGAGCAGTACTTC.

The rearrangement links TRBV29-1 to TRBJ1-1, with a tentative D call TRBD1 (6 bases). Trimming stripped 4 bases from V and 1 base from J, with 10 bases between. The CDR3 contains 13 residues. In germline, CDR1 is SQVTM, CDR2 ANQGSEA. CDR3 loop: CSVGARGNTEAFF. For the CDR3, the DNA is TGCAGCGTTGGGGCCAGGGGGAACACTGAAGCTTTCTTT.

This clonotype was seen repeatedly, ten times or more. The rearrangement uses TRBV12-3 or TRBV12-4 and TRBJ2-7, with D maybe TRBD2 (6 bases). The length of the CDR3 is 14 residues. V was pared by 4 bases and J by 3 bases, with 13 bases between. For the CDR3, the DNA is TGTGCCAGCAGTTCCTACAGGCGGGACTACGAGCAGTACTTC. Protein: CASSSYRRDYEQYF.

This clonotype was counted ten times or more. The chain carries TRBV12-3 or TRBV12-4 and TRBJ2-5; tentatively, D is TRBD1 (6 bases). This CDR3 has 14 residues. The ends were cut back, 1 base at V and 7 bases at J, with 13 bases in the middle. The CDR3, as DNA: TGTGCCAGCAGTTTAGTCCTAAGCAGGGGGACCCAGTACTTC. It is translated as CASSLVLSRGTQYF.

In its sample, this clonotype was seen a few times. This sequence joins TRBV29-1 and TRBJ1-3; TRBD1 matches at 11 bases. This CDR3 has 15 residues. The V segment lost 4 bases and the J segment 3 bases; nucleotides outside the gene matches: 5. CDR1 is SQVTM, CDR2 ANQGSEA, per germline. The CDR3 DNA reads as TGCAGCGTTGTTCGGACAGGGGGCAGTGGAAACACCATATATTTT. Translating gives CSVVRTGGSGNTIYF.

This clonotype was detected many times. The DNA for the CDR3 is TGTGCCAGCAGCCAAGGGACTAGCGGGACAGAGACCCAGTACTTC. It translates to CASSQGTSGTETQYF. The gene calls are TRBV4-2 and TRBJ2-5, with 12 bases matching TRBD2. The CDR3 has 15 amino acids. V gave up 1 base and J gave up 4 bases; unmatched junction bases: 1. Germline values: CDR1 LGHNA, CDR2 YNFKEQ.

This clonotype has just a few counts. This chain joins TRBV11-2 and TRBJ2-7, with 11 bases lining up with TRBD1. The V and J ends lost 2 bases and 3 bases, in that order; junction bases with no gene match: 6. This CDR3 spans 16 amino acids. Germline V gene lookup returns CDR1 SGHAT and CDR2 FQNNGV. CDR3 protein: CASSLITGTGGYEQYF. Written as DNA, the CDR3 is TGTGCCAGCAGCTTAATTACCGGGACAGGGGGCTACGAGCAGTACTTC.

This clonotype was observed many times. The chain has TRBV5-1 and TRBJ1-1; maybe TRBD1 (6 bases). Deletions cut 0 bases from V and 4 bases from J, with 10 bases between. The germline V gene has CDR1 SGHRS and CDR2 YFSETQ. This CDR3 comprises 14 residues. Written as DNA, the CDR3 is TGCGCCAGCAGCTTGGAGGGGGTGGGCACTGAAGCTTTCTTT. Amino acid sequence: CASSLEGVGTEAFF.

This clonotype was seen repeatedly, ten times or more. V is TRBV7-3 and J is TRBJ2-1, with 8 bases identical to TRBD2. Germline-derived CDR1 and CDR2 are SGHTA and FQGTGA. CDR3 size: 15 residues. V lost 2 bases to trimming and J lost 6 bases; unmatched junction nucleotides: 6. In nucleotides, the CDR3 is TGTGCCAGCAGCTTACGGGGGGGCCTAGGCAATGAGCAGTTCTTC. Translated: CASSLRGGLGNEQFF.

The chain is built from TRBV29-1 and TRBJ2-2; 12 nucleotides line up with TRBD1. From germline, CDR1 is SQVTM and CDR2 ANQGSEA. With V trimmed by 7 bases and J by 3 bases, 9 bases remained unmatched. The CDR3 covers 16 residues. The CDR3 DNA reads as TGCAGCGCCATCCCGGGACAGGGGGCCGACACCGGGGAGCTGTTTTTT. It codes for CSAIPGQGADTGELFF.

As regards this clonotype: Here the CDR3 omits its conserved ending phenylalanine or tryptophan, so a read error is the likely source. The V gene is TRBV4-1, the J gene TRBJ2-2; a weak D match, TRBD2 (7 bases). V was shortened by 6 bases and J by 4 bases, with 18 bases between the two germline ends. The germline CDR1 and CDR2 sequences are MGHRA and YSYEKL. This CDR3 has 16 residues. CDR3 amino acids: CASSFGGRKLTGELFL. The DNA for the CDR3 is TGCGCCAGCAGTTTCGGGGGGCGAAAACTCACCGGGGAGCTGTTTCTT.

This clonotype was recorded a few times. The CDR3 DNA follows: TGTGCCAGCAGTAGACTAGCGGGTAGCGAGCAGTACTTC. Encoded protein: CASSRLAGSEQYF. The J gene is TRBJ2-7, the V gene TRBV6-1; 10 bases match TRBD2. Germline CDR1 reads MNHNS; CDR2 reads SASEGT. V gave up 5 bases and J gave up 6 bases; unmatched junction bases: 4. The CDR3 contains 13 residues.